This TCR beta chain derives from a study of T-cell reconstitution after alpha-beta-depleted transplantation in children. A library of TCRbeta sequences, prepared with unique molecular identifiers, was generated. From the PCR reads, TCRdb called clonotypes with MiXCR, one entry per CDR3 protein. The sample lists hundreds of thousands of distinct CDR3 sequences, around 8% seen once, with 5% to 8% in the top ten. This clonotype was observed a few times. The germline CDR1 and CDR2 sequences are MNHEY and SMNVEV (reference sequence). The CDR3 runs 12 residues. Trimming shortened V by 4 bases and J by 4 bases, and 8 bases separated the two germline ends.

The source is a male patient between 10 and 17 years old who had a stem cell transplant for acute lymphoblastic leukemia, so the T cells may come from the graft donor. The rearrangement links TRBV27 to TRBJ2-7, with D possibly being TRBD1 (6 bases). The sample consisted of PBMCs, mostly from graft donor cells, taken 180 days after TCRalphabeta/CD19-depleted stem cell transplant. CDR3: CASSSGQYEQYF. In DNA, the CDR3 is TGTGCCAGCAGTTCTGGACAGTACGAGCAGTACTTC.